The 2 T cell receptor beta chains presented below share a single source sample, sequenced in a study of T cell repertoires in cytomegalovirus infection (dated by TCRdb to between 2019 and 2020). The treatment or condition label of this sample denotes: in vitro stimulation with specific CMV peptide epitopes to enrich CMV-specific T cells. The run used an Illumina HiSeq 1500. Using fastp at Q25 and MiXCR, TCRdb reprocessed the public reads and kept productive beta chains. Rows are combined by CDR3 protein, so each entry shows the most common genes and DNA. The table for this sample lists approximately 300,000 distinct CDR3 sequences; almost 30% of them were counted only once. The ten largest clones add up to roughly 20% of the sample. The antigens these receptors bind are not known. The input for sequencing was cultured PBMCs, taken from culture after CMV antigen stimulation. The receptors were gathered from a human donor in good health (CMV status not recorded). Some clones in this sample may be carry-over from other donors' samples.

This clonotype was counted ten times or more. The chain joins TRBV6-1 to TRBJ2-7; either TRBD1 or TRBD2 may fit D (5 bases each). In germline, CDR1 is MNHNS, CDR2 SASEGT. V lost 7 bases to trimming and J lost 0 bases, with 10 bases between them. The CDR3 has 13 residues. CDR3 sequence reads: CASKRGRSYEQYF. Written as DNA, the CDR3 is TGTGCCAGCAAGAGGGGCCGCTCCTACGAGCAGTACTTC.

This clonotype came up a few times. The chain employs TRBV27 and TRBJ2-3; 8 positions agree with TRBD2. The germline CDR1 and CDR2 sequences are MNHEY and SMNVEV (reference sequence). The junction had 10 bases not matched to a gene; V was cut back by 3 bases and J by 2 bases. This CDR3 contains 17 residues. Written as DNA, the CDR3 is TGTGCCAGCAGTTTTACCTTTAGCGGGGACTACACAGATACGCAGTATTTT. Its translation: CASSFTFSGDYTDTQYF.